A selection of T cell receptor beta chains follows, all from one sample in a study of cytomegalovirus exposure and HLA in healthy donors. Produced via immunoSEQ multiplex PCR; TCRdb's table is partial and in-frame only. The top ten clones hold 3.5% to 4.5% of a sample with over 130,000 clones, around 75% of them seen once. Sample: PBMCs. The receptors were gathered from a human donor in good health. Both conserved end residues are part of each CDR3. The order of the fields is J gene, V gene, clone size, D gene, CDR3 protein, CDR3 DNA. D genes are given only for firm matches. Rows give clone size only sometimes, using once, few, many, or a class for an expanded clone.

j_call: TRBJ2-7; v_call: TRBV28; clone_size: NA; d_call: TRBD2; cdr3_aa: CASGKTSGMFWYEQYF; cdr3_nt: TGTGCCAGCGGAAAAACTAGCGGGATGTTCTGGTACGAGCAGTACTTC
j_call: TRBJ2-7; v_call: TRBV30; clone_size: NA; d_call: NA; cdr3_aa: CAWTRGTWYEQYF; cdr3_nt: TGTGCCTGGACCCGGGGTACATGGTACGAGCAGTACTTC
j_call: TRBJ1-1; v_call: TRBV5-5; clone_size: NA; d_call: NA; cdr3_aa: CASSSHGNTDNTEAFF; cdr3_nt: TGTGCCAGCAGCTCTCACGGAAACACAGATAACACTGAAGCTTTCTTT
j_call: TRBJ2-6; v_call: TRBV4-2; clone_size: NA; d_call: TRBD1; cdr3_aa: CASSQSGTGSSGANVLTF; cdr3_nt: TGTGCCAGCAGCCAGTCCGGGACAGGGTCCTCTGGGGCCAACGTCCTGACTTTC
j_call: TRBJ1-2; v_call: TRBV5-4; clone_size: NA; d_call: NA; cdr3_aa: CASSADTLNYGYTF; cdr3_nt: TGTGCCAGCAGCGCGGACACCTTAAACTATGGCTACACCTTC
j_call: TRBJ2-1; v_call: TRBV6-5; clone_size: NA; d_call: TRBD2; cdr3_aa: CASRGLVEYNEQFF; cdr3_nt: TGTGCCAGCAGGGGACTAGTGGAATACAATGAGCAGTTCTTC
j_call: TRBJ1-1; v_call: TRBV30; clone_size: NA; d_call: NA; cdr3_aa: CAWSVVVNTEAFF; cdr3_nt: TGTGCCTGGAGTGTGGTAGTGAACACTGAAGCTTTCTTT
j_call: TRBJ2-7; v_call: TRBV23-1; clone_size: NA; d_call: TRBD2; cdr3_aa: CASSQRLAGREQYF; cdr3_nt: TGCGCCAGCAGTCAGCGACTAGCGGGGCGCGAGCAGTACTTC
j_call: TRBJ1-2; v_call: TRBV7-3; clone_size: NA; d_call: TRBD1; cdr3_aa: CASSLTRGRSGIRYGYTF; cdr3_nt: TGTGCCAGCAGCTTAACGAGGGGGCGCTCAGGGATCCGCTATGGCTACACCTTC
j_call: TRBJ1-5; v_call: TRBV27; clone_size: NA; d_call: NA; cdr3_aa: CASSFRFQGYLQPQHF; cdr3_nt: TGTGCCAGCAGTTTCCGGTTTCAGGGGTACCTTCAGCCCCAGCATTTT
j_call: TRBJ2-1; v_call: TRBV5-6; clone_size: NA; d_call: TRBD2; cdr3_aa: CASTTGPGTSGTAEQFF; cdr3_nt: TGTGCCAGCACCACTGGCCCGGGGACTAGCGGAACCGCTGAGCAGTTCTTC
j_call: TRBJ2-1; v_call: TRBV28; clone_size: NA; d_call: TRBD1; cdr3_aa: CASRRGQGYNEQFF; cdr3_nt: TGTGCCTCCCGCCGGGGACAGGGGTACAATGAGCAGTTCTTC
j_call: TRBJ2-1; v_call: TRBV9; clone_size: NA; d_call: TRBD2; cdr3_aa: CASSVGTSGGTYNEQFF; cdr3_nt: TGTGCCAGCAGCGTAGGAACTAGCGGGGGGACCTACAATGAGCAGTTCTTC
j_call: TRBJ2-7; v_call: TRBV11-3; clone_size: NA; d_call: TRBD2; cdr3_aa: CASSILAGGGEQYF; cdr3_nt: TGTGCCAGCAGCATATTAGCGGGAGGGGGCGAGCAGTACTTC
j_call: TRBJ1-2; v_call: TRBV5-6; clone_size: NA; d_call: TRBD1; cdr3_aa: CASSGRDRLFYGYTF; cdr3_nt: TGTGCCAGCAGTGGCCGGGACAGGTTATTCTATGGCTACACCTTC
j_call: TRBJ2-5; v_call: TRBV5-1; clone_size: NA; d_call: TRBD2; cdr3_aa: CASSLTSGVQETQYF; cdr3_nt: TGCGCCAGCAGCCTAACTAGCGGGGTCCAAGAGACCCAGTACTTC
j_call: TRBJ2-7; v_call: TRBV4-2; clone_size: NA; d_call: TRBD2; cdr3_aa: CASSQDPGGLAGLEQYF; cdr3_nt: TGTGCCAGCAGCCAAGACCCCGGCGGGCTAGCGGGGCTCGAGCAGTACTTC
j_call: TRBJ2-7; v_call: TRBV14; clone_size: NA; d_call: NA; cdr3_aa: CARKYRDRYEQYF; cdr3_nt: TGTGCCAGGAAATACAGGGATCGCTACGAGCAGTACTTC
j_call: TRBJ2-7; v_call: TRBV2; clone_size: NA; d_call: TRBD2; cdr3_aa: CASSELAAGTYEQYF; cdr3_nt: TGTGCCAGCAGTGAATTGGCAGCGGGGACCTACGAGCAGTACTTC
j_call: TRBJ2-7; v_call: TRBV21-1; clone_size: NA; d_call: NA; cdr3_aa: CASSSTGFICYEQYF; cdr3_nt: TGTGCCAGCTCTTCGACAGGTTTTATTTGCTACGAGCAGTACTTC
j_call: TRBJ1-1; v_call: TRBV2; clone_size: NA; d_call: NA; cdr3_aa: CASSDRFDTEAFF; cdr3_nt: TGTGCCAGCAGTGACAGATTCGACACTGAAGCTTTCTTT
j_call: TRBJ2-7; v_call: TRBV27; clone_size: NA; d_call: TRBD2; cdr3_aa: CASSSSAGTSIPYEQYF; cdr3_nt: TGTGCCAGCAGTTCCTCCGCCGGGACTAGCATACCCTACGAGCAGTACTTC
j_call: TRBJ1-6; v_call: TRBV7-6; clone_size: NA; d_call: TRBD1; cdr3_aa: CASSAPPGQGFSPLHF; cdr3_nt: TGTGCCAGCAGCGCCCCCCCGGGACAGGGTTTTTCACCCCTCCACTTT
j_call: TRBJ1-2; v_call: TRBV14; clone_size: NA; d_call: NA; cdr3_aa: CASSPRQAGYGYTF; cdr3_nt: TGTGCCAGCAGCCCCCGACAGGCAGGCTATGGCTACACCTTC
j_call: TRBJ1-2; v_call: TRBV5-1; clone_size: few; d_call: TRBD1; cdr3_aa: CASSLTAGGGYGYTF; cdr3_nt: TGCGCCAGCAGTTTAACGGCAGGGGGCGGCTATGGCTACACCTTC
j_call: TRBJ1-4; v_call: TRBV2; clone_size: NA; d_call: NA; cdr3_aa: CASSASRGIREKLFF; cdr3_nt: TGTGCCAGCAGCGCGAGCCGGGGTATACGTGAAAAACTGTTTTTT
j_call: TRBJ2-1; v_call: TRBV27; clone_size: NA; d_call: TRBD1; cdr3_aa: CASSPRETGEANEQFF; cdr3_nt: TGTGCCAGCAGCCCTCGTGAGACAGGGGAGGCGAATGAGCAGTTCTTC
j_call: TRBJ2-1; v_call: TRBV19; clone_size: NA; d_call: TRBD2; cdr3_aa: CASSTLAGENNEQFF; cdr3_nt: TGTGCCAGTAGTACACTAGCGGGAGAGAATAATGAGCAGTTCTTC
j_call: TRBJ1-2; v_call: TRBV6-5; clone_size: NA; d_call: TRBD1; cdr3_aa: CASIPTGGVGGYTF; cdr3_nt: TGTGCCAGCATTCCCACAGGGGGCGTAGGGGGCTACACCTTC
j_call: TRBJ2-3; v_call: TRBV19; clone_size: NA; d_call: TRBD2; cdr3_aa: CASSISLAGGDTQYF; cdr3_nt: TGTGCCAGTAGTATAAGCCTAGCGGGAGGAGATACGCAGTATTTT
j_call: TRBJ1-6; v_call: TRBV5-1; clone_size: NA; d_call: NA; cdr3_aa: CASSATYRETNSPLHF; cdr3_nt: TGCGCCAGCAGCGCCACCTACAGGGAAACCAATTCACCCCTCCACTTT
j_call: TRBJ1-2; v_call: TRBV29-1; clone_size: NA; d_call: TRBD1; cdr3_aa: CSVRTGQGQGYTF; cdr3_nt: TGCAGCGTTAGGACGGGACAGGGCCAAGGCTACACCTTC
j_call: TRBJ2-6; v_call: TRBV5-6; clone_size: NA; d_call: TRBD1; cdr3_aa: CASSFWTGAGANVLTF; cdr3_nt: TGTGCCAGCAGCTTCTGGACAGGCGCTGGGGCCAACGTCCTGACTTTC
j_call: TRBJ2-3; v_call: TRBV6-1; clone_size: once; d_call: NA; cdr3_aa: CASSEGSGAIDTQYF; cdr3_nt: TGTGCCAGCAGTGAAGGGTCGGGAGCTATCGATACGCAGTATTTT
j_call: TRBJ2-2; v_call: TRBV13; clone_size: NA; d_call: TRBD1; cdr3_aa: CASSISGTGLTGELFF; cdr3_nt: TGTGCCAGCAGCATATCCGGGACAGGGCTCACCGGGGAGCTGTTTTTT
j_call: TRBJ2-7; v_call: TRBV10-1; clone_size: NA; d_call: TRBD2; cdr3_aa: CASSDPGRGSYEQYF; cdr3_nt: TGCGCCAGCAGTGACCCCGGGAGGGGAAGTTACGAGCAGTACTTC
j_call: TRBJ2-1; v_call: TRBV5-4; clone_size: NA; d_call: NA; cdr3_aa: CASSSGLQSSYNEQFF; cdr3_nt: TGTGCCAGCAGCTCGGGACTCCAGAGCTCCTACAATGAGCAGTTCTTC
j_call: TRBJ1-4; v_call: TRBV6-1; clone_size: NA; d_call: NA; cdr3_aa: CASSEIVGLNEKLFF; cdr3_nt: TGTGCCAGCAGTGAGATTGTAGGACTTAATGAAAAACTGTTTTTT
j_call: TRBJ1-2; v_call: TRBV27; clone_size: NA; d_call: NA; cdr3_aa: CASSLEGGYTF; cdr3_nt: TGTGCCAGCAGTTTAGAGGGCGGCTACACCTTC
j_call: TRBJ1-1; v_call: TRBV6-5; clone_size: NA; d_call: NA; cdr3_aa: CASRNDGGMNTEAFF; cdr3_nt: TGTGCCAGCAGAAACGACGGAGGCATGAACACTGAAGCTTTCTTT